The 18 T cell receptor beta chains below all came from one sample that was sequenced in a study of T cell changes during pregnancy in multiple sclerosis (dated by TCRdb to between 2017 and 2020). Library prep was done by the immunoSEQ multiplex PCR assay. Entries here come from immuneACCESS through TCRdb and include only in-frame sequences with V and J called. Some clones fail to appear in such tables; in the studies checked, an unresolved V gene covers under half of the shortfall, and the cause of the remainder is unknown. The sample has nearly 40,000 clones on record, 85% to 95% of them singletons. In total, the top ten clones hold around 0.73% of the sample. Sequences were derived from CD4+ T cells from peripheral blood mononuclear cells, sampled before pregnancy. Source of these receptors: a female donor with multiple sclerosis, enrolled in a pregnancy study.

The chain carries TRBV11-2 and TRBJ2-1, with 11 bases lining up with TRBD2. The CDR3 covers 15 residues. Germline loops: CDR1 SGHAT, CDR2 FQNNGV. The J segment lost 6 bases and the V segment lost 3 bases, leaving 4 bases of the junction unmatched. This CDR3 reads CASSLLAGGSNEQFF. CDR3 bases: TGTGCCAGCAGCTTGCTAGCGGGAGGATCCAATGAGCAGTTCTTC. Full variable domain (rest looked up from reference TRBV11-2 and TRBJ2-1): EAGVAQSPRYKIIEKRQSVAFWCNPISGHATLYWYQQILGQGPKLLIQFQNNGVVDDSQLPKDRFSAERLKGVDSTLKIQPAKLEDSAVYLCASSLLAGGSNEQFFGPGTRLTVL.

This sequence joins TRBV14 and TRBJ2-2; D is perhaps TRBD2 (5 bases). Germline CDR1 SGHDN, CDR2 FVKESK. V gave up 3 bases and J gave up 4 bases, with 12 bases separating them. The CDR3 has 15 amino acids. Here the CDR3 reads CASSHAVRGTGELFF. The CDR3 DNA follows: TGTGCCAGCAGCCATGCCGTACGGGGCACCGGGGAGCTGTTTTTT. Filled out from reference TRBV14 and TRBJ2-2, the complete variable domain reads EAGVTQFPSHSVIEKGQTVTLRCDPISGHDNLYWYRRVMGKEIKFLLHFVKESKQDESGMPNNRFLAERTGGTYSTLKVQPAELEDSGVYFCASSHAVRGTGELFFGEGSRLTVL.

The chain links TRBV5-1 to TRBJ2-7; D not resolved. Germline CDR1 reads SGHRS; CDR2 reads YFSETQ. The CDR3 spans 15 residues. Trimming took 0 bases from V and 1 from J, leaving 11 bases between them. CDR3 sequence reads: CASSLGHRYSYEQYF. CDR3 DNA: TGCGCCAGCAGCTTGGGGCACCGATATTCCTACGAGCAGTACTTC.

The chain carries TRBV7-3 and TRBJ2-2, with a possible D match to TRBD1 (6 bases). CDR1 is SGHTA, CDR2 FQGTGA, per germline. The CDR3 spans 14 residues. Trimming removed 4 bases at V and 6 bases at J, with 12 bases between. CDR3 nucleotide sequence: TGTGCCAGCAGCTCCCCAAACAGGGCCGGGGAGCTGTTTTTT. Its protein is CASSSPNRAGELFF.

This clone has more than one count but fewer than ten. This chain links TRBV5-1 with TRBJ2-7, with 8 bases fitting TRBD1. Looked up from germline, CDR1 is SGHRS and CDR2 is YFSETQ. The ends lost 0 bases at V and 5 bases at J; junction bases unmatched: 7. This CDR3 has 15 amino acids. The CDR3 DNA follows: TGCGCCAGCAGCTTGGAAGGACAGGGCGGACACGAGCAGTACTTC. It yields the protein CASSLEGQGGHEQYF.

The chain combines TRBV7-3 with TRBJ2-5, with TRBD2 matching over 7 bases. Germline assignment: CDR1 SGHTA and CDR2 FQGTGA. The V segment lost 0 bases and the J segment 4 bases; nucleotides outside the gene matches: 5. The CDR3 totals 15 residues. In nucleotides, the CDR3 is TGTGCCAGCAGCTTAACCGGCGGGAGCGGAGAGACCCAGTACTTC. Translated, it gives CASSLTGGSGETQYF.

This chain connects TRBV7-2 to TRBJ2-3, with TRBD1 matching over 9 bases. Germline CDR1 SGHTA, CDR2 FQGNSA. This CDR3 spans 16 amino acids. The trim removed 2 bases at V and 4 bases at J, leaving 7 bases unmatched. In DNA form, the CDR3 reads TGTGCCAGCAGCTTAAGGATCACAGGGGGCGCAGATACGCAGTATTTT. Translation: CASSLRITGGADTQYF.

This clone was detected only a few times. The chain recombines TRBV28 with TRBJ2-2; D might be TRBD1 (6 bases). Looked up from germline, CDR1 is MDHEN and CDR2 is SYDVKM. This CDR3 has 13 residues. Deletions cut 11 bases from V and 3 bases from J, with 13 bases between. The DNA of the CDR3 is TGTGCCGCCTCAGGGGAAGACACCGGGGAGCTGTTTTTT. Translation: CAASGEDTGELFF.

The chain has TRBV7-8 and TRBJ1-5; D ambiguous. CDR1 is SGHVS and CDR2 is FQNEAQ in the germline V gene. Trimming removed 5 bases from V and 1 base from J, with 9 bases in between. The CDR3 consists of 14 residues. The CDR3 region is CASSLRESNQPQHF. CDR3 DNA: TGTGCCAGCAGCCTACGGGAGAGCAATCAGCCCCAGCATTTT.

The chain recombines TRBV18 with TRBJ1-3; possible D gene TRBD1, 6 bases. There are 15 residues in the CDR3. V lost 2 bases and J 0 bases, leaving 8 bases between the germline ends. The germline V gene encodes CDR1 KGHSH and CDR2 LQKENI. The CDR3 nucleotides read TGTGCCAGCTCACCATCACAGGGCTCTGGAAACACCATATATTTT. It yields the protein CASSPSQGSGNTIYF.

The V and J genes are TRBV2 and TRBJ2-7, with D maybe TRBD2 (6 bases). With 10 bases removed from V and 0 bases from J, the gap between germline ends came to 13 bases. CDR3 length: 13 amino acids. CDR1 and CDR2 (germline): SNHLY, FYNNEI. The CDR3 nucleotides are TGTGCCATCTTGGCGGGGACCTCCTACGAGCAGTACTTC. Amino acid sequence: CAILAGTSYEQYF.

The chain recombines TRBV4-1 with TRBJ2-3, with TRBD2 matching over 15 bases. Germline CDR1 and CDR2: MGHRA and YSYEKL. J gave up 3 bases and V 3 bases, and 13 bases lay outside the gene matches. This CDR3 is built from 20 residues. The CDR3 bases are TGCGCCAGCAGCCACCTAGGACTAGCGGGAGGGCCTATAGAGACAGATACGCAGTATTTT. Translating it yields CASSHLGLAGGPIETDTQYF.

This chain uses TRBV5-4 with TRBJ2-7; a weak D match, TRBD2 (5 bases). Trimming took off 0 bases at V and 6 bases at J, with 10 bases between the two ends. This CDR3 has 13 amino acids. The germline CDR1 and CDR2 sequences are SGHNT and YYREEE (reference sequence). The CDR3 nucleotides read TGTGCCAGCAGCTTGGTGCTAGCTTCCGAGCAGTACTTC. Residues: CASSLVLASEQYF.

The chain joins TRBV28 to TRBJ1-5; 9 nucleotides match TRBD1. The CDR3 loop spans 11 amino acids. The ends lost 7 bases at V and 15 bases at J; junction bases unmatched: 7. Germline-derived CDR1 and CDR2 are MDHEN and SYDVKM. The CDR3 loop is CASTGQGLGHF. The CDR3, as DNA: TGTGCCAGCACCGGACAGGGGCTCGGGCATTTT.

The chain couples TRBV29-1 to TRBJ1-1; D is uncertain. This CDR3 is 13 amino acids long. From germline, CDR1 is SQVTM and CDR2 ANQGSEA. Trimming cost V 3 bases and J 0 bases, with 8 bases left between them. The CDR3 DNA reads as TGCAGCGTTGAGGGCAGGTTGAACACTGAAGCTTTCTTT. Translating gives CSVEGRLNTEAFF.

CDR3 bases: TGTGCCTGGAGATCGGGGTCAACCTCCTACGAGCAGTACTTC. Its protein is CAWRSGSTSYEQYF. The chain recombines TRBV30 with TRBJ2-7; tentatively, D is TRBD2 (5 bases). Germline V gene data show CDR1 as GTSNPN and CDR2 as SVGIG (reference sequence). The CDR3 has 14 amino acids. Trimming cost V 3 bases and J 0 bases, with 12 bases left between them.

The chain joins TRBV7-2 to TRBJ2-7, with D hard to call. This CDR3 comprises 11 residues. V was pared by 5 bases and J by 5 bases, with 7 bases between. Germline assignment: CDR1 SGHTA and CDR2 FQGNSA. In DNA, the CDR3 is TGTGCCAGCAGCGTAACAGACGAGCAGTACTTC. Its protein is CASSVTDEQYF.

This chain connects TRBV6-5 to TRBJ1-5; D is ambiguous. The CDR3 has 13 amino acids. Trimming removed 5 bases from V and 10 bases from J, with 15 bases in between. In germline, CDR1 is MNHEY, CDR2 SVGAGI. CDR3 sequence reads: CASSGSWRLPQHF. The DNA of the CDR3 is TGTGCCAGCAGTGGGTCCTGGCGGCTCCCCCAGCATTTT.